The clone carrying this TCR beta chain was counted ten times or more. Germline CDR1 MNHEY, CDR2 SVGAGI. V lost 4 bases, J lost 2 bases, and 15 bases lay in between. The CDR3 runs to 15 residues. This entry is derived from a study of T cells after yellow fever vaccination. TCR cDNA, made by 5'RACE template switching, carried an added universal primer site and UMIs. TCRdb itself ran the 5' RACE reads through MiXCR, one entry per CDR3 protein. This table has tens of thousands of distinct CDR3 sequences, about 7.4% appearing once. The receptor was derived from a man between 18 and 29 years old who received the YFV17D yellow fever vaccine. The chain joins TRBV6-5 to TRBJ2-7; D may be TRBD2 (6 bases). The source material was CD8+ T cells sorted from PBMCs, sampled around 16 days after the first yellow fever vaccination. As DNA, the CDR3 is TGTGCCAGCAGTTTCCTCGGGACTGGAGCCTACGAGCAGTACTTC. Protein product: CASSFLGTGAYEQYF.